A single sample gave rise to the 25 T cell receptor beta chains below, sequenced in a study of EBV T-cell therapy then PD-1 blockade in nasopharyngeal carcinoma. These receptors are not linked to any known antigen. Treatment denoted: AdE1-LMPpoly-expanded autologous EBV-specific T-cell therapy followed by anti-PD-1 nivolumab. Libraries were prepared by immunoSEQ multiplex PCR; TCRdb keeps only in-frame clonotypes and omits some of them. The sample gives some 21,000 clones, under 90% of which show up once; roughly 28% is in the top ten. Sequencing used CD8+ T cells from blood, obtained at approximately day 61 from a patient whose treatment included autologous EBV-specific T cells and nivolumab. These receptors all stem from a middle-aged man with nasopharyngeal carcinoma.

The rearrangement joins TRBV7-2 to TRBJ2-7; weak D call: TRBD1 (5 bases). The CDR3 is 14 amino acids. Per the germline V gene, CDR1 is SGHTA and CDR2 is FQGNSA. With 3 bases removed from V and 6 bases from J, the gap between germline ends came to 15 bases. In nucleotides, the CDR3 is TGTGCCAGCAGCTTGCTTTCAGGGCGGAGCGAGCAGTACTTC. It yields the protein CASSLLSGRSEQYF.

The chain links TRBV5-5 to TRBJ2-7; D unclear. Trimming pared 1 base from V and 4 bases from J, leaving 15 bases between. Germline V gene data show CDR1 as SGHKS and CDR2 as YYEKEE (reference sequence). The CDR3 loop spans 15 amino acids. CDR3 sequence (DNA): TGTGCCAGCAGCTTGTCACGGTCCCTAAATTACGAGCAGTACTTC. It codes for CASSLSRSLNYEQYF.

V gene TRBV6-2 or TRBV6-3 combines with J gene TRBJ2-7; 8 bases agree with TRBD1. V gave up 2 bases and J gave up 5 bases; unmatched junction bases: 5. CDR3 length equals 14 residues. The germline V gene has CDR1 MNHEY and CDR2 SVGEGT. CDR3: CASSYQGAPHEQYF. The CDR3 DNA reads TGTGCCAGCAGTTACCAGGGGGCGCCCCACGAGCAGTACTTC.

This chain joins TRBV4-3 and TRBJ1-6; 7 bases align to TRBD1. V lost 6 bases, J lost 6 bases, and 5 bases stayed unmatched. This CDR3 contains 14 residues. In germline, CDR1 is LGHNA, CDR2 YSLEER. The CDR3 nucleotides read TGCGCCAGCAGACTAGACAGGGTTAATTCACCCCTCCACTTT. Protein: CASRLDRVNSPLHF.

The V call is TRBV30, the J call TRBJ2-7; 7 nucleotides agree with TRBD1. The CDR3 loop spans 14 amino acids. Germline V CDR1 and CDR2: GTSNPN, SVGIG (reference sequence). The junction had 10 bases not matched to a gene; V was cut back by 4 bases and J by 4 bases. CDR3 nucleotides: TGTGCCTGGACGGCCCCGGCCAGGGGGTACGAGCAGTACTTC. Amino acids: CAWTAPARGYEQYF.

The chain is built from TRBV3-1 (or the pseudogene TRBV3-2) and TRBJ1-2, with D unresolved. Trimming removed 1 base at V and 0 bases at J, with 12 bases between. The CDR3 covers 16 residues. CDR1 is LGHDT, CDR2 YNNKEL, per germline (reference sequence). The CDR3 protein is CASSQVIDLANYGYTF. The CDR3 coding sequence is TGTGCCAGCAGCCAAGTTATAGACCTAGCTAACTATGGCTACACCTTC.

The chain is built from TRBV10-3 and TRBJ2-5; D perhaps matches TRBD1 (6 bases). CDR1 and CDR2 (germline): ENHRY, SYGVKD. The CDR3 sequence is 16 residues long. The ends were cut back, 0 bases at V and 7 bases at J, with 18 bases in the middle. The CDR3, as DNA: TGTGCCATCAGTGAGTCGATGTGGCAGGGGATCGTGACCCAGTACTTC. Protein sequence: CAISESMWQGIVTQYF.

Only a few counts were recorded for this clone. This chain connects TRBV4-3 to TRBJ2-3; D might be TRBD2 (6 bases). The germline CDR1 and CDR2 sequences are LGHNA and YSLEER. The CDR3 totals 16 residues. Trimming shortened V by 0 bases and J by 1 base, and 11 bases separated the two germline ends. The chain's CDR3 is CASSQEFGGGTDTQYF. CDR3 bases: TGCGCCAGCAGCCAAGAATTCGGGGGAGGCACAGATACGCAGTATTTT.

The rearrangement uses TRBV6-6 and TRBJ2-6, with D tentatively TRBD1 (6 bases). The CDR3 covers 17 residues. V was shortened by 5 bases and J by 0 bases, with 14 bases between the two germline ends. Germline CDR1 MNHNY, CDR2 SVGAGI (reference sequence). The CDR3 loop reads CASSRDTRGSGANVLTF. The CDR3 region has the DNA TGTGCCAGCAGTCGGGACACCCGAGGCTCTGGGGCCAACGTCCTGACTTTC.

CDR3 nucleotide sequence: TGTGCCAGCAGCTTAGTGACTCAGGAGCAAGAGACCCAGTACTTC. This translates into CASSLVTQEQETQYF. This chain uses TRBV7-6 with TRBJ2-5; D unresolved. The CDR3 sequence is 15 residues long. Germline V lookup: CDR1 SGHVS, CDR2 FNYEAQ. V was trimmed by 1 base and J by 2 bases, leaving 11 bases between them. Full variable domain (rest looked up from reference TRBV7-6 and TRBJ2-5): GAGVSQSPRYKVTKRGQDVALRCDPISGHVSLYWYRQALGQGPEFLTYFNYEAQQDKSGLPNDRFSAERPEGSISTLTIQRTEQRDSAMYRCASSLVTQEQETQYFGPGTRLLVL.

The chain recombines TRBV7-9 with TRBJ1-2; TRBD1 aligns across 8 bases. J gave up 3 bases and V 5 bases, and 8 bases lay outside the gene matches. The V gene's germline CDR1 is SEHNR and CDR2 FQNEAQ (reference sequence). CDR3 length: 15 residues. This chain's CDR3 is CASSPGTGGDYGYTF. In DNA form, the CDR3 reads TGTGCCAGCAGCCCGGGGACAGGAGGCGACTATGGCTACACCTTC.

The J gene is TRBJ2-3, the V gene TRBV4-3; no definite D call. Trimming stripped 1 base from V and 0 bases from J, with 11 bases between. CDR1 is LGHNA and CDR2 is YSLEER in the germline V gene. This CDR3 region has 16 residues. CDR3 bases: TGCGCCAGCAGCCAAGGCTGGCGATCTAGCACAGATACGCAGTATTTT. It specifies CASSQGWRSSTDTQYF.

The genes are TRBV12-3 or TRBV12-4 and TRBJ2-7, with D unresolved. The ends were cut back, 1 base at V and 4 bases at J, with 5 bases in the middle. The CDR3 is made up of 12 amino acids. CDR3 bases: TGTGCCAGCAGTTTAGTACATTACGAGCAGTACTTC. Protein: CASSLVHYEQYF.

V usage is TRBV6-4 and J usage is TRBJ2-3; 7 bases are a match to TRBD2. Germline loops: CDR1 MRHNA, CDR2 SNTAGT. This CDR3 has 15 amino acids. The trim removed 0 bases at V and 5 bases at J, leaving 5 bases unmatched. The CDR3 protein is CASSDSASGVDTQYF. Here the CDR3 DNA reads TGTGCCAGCAGTGACTCGGCTAGCGGCGTAGATACGCAGTATTTT.

This chain joins TRBV5-3 and TRBJ2-2; 9 bases are shared with TRBD2. TRBV5-3 is an open reading frame whose function is uncertain. The CDR3 spans 16 residues. V trimming: 2 bases; J trimming: 2 bases; junction bases outside the gene matches: 4. Written as DNA, the CDR3 is TGTGCCAGAAGCTTTGGTAGCGGGGGAAACACCGGGGAGCTGTTTTTT. Translating it yields CARSFGSGGNTGELFF.

With regard to this clone: Other nucleotide sequences in the sample specify the same CDR3. The chain employs TRBV7-9 and TRBJ2-6; D unresolved. The CDR3 sequence is 17 residues long. Trimming took off 3 bases at V and 0 bases at J, with 12 bases between the two ends. Germline CDR1 and CDR2: SEHNR and FQNEAQ (reference sequence). The CDR3 loop is CASSLVSSDSGANVLTF. In DNA form, the CDR3 reads TGTGCCAGCAGCTTGGTGTCGTCTGACTCTGGGGCCAACGTCCTGACTTTC. The variable domain in full, with the rest retrieved from reference TRBV7-9 and TRBJ2-6, is DTGVSQNPRHKITKRGQNVTFRCDPISEHNRLYWYRQTLGQGPEFLTYFQNEAQLEKSRLLSDRFSAERPKGSFSTLEIQRTEQGDSAMYLCASSLVSSDSGANVLTFGAGSRLTVL.

J is TRBJ1-1 and V is TRBV27, with unresolved D. Trimming shortened V by 6 bases and J by 7 bases, and 15 bases separated the two germline ends. This CDR3 spans 13 amino acids. Germline V gene sequence: CDR1 MNHEY, CDR2 SMNVEV (reference sequence). CDR3 residues: CASSHGEVREAFF. The DNA for the CDR3 is TGTGCCAGCAGCCACGGGGAAGTCCGTGAAGCTTTCTTT.

V is TRBV7-9 and J is TRBJ2-1; D might be TRBD2 (6 bases). V was shortened by 5 bases and J by 6 bases, with 17 bases between the two germline ends. Germline loops: CDR1 SEHNR, CDR2 FQNEAQ (reference sequence). The CDR3 covers 15 residues. CDR3 in DNA: TGTGCCAGCAGCCGCGTGGGACTCCTCTCCAATGAGCAGTTCTTC. Protein: CASSRVGLLSNEQFF.

This chain links TRBV7-9 with TRBJ1-6; D is possibly TRBD1 (5 bases). V was cut by 5 bases and J by 9 bases, with 11 bases left in between. The CDR3 runs 13 residues. CDR1 and CDR2 (germline): SEHNR, FQNEAQ (reference sequence). The CDR3 spells CASSPGLISPLHF. CDR3 sequence (DNA): TGTGCCAGCAGCCCAGGGTTGATTTCACCCCTCCACTTT.

The chain links TRBV5-1 to TRBJ2-5; 7 bases align to TRBD1. Trimming took 3 bases from V and 2 from J; bases not matched to a gene: 4. Germline lookup yields CDR1 SGHRS and CDR2 YFSETQ. The CDR3 has 14 residues. CDR3 in amino acids: CASSWTGQQETQYF. The CDR3 DNA is TGCGCCAGCAGCTGGACGGGACAGCAAGAGACCCAGTACTTC.

The J gene is TRBJ2-7, the V gene TRBV5-6; tentatively, D is TRBD2 (5 bases). Germline CDR1 reads SGHDT; CDR2 reads YYEEEE. CDR3 size: 13 residues. The V end was cut by 3 bases, the J end by 5 bases, with 12 bases between. DNA of the CDR3: TGTGCCAGCAGCTCGGGATTCGGTAACGAGCAGTACTTC. Protein product: CASSSGFGNEQYF.

The chain recombines TRBV19 with TRBJ2-1, with 9 bases that match TRBD1. V gave up 10 bases and J gave up 7 bases; unmatched junction bases: 8. CDR1 is LNHDA, CDR2 SQIVND, per germline (reference sequence). The CDR3 extends over 13 amino acids. The CDR3, as DNA: TGTGCCAACACACAGGGGGCTTGGAATGAGCAGTTCTTC. It translates to CANTQGAWNEQFF.

The chain links TRBV4-3 to TRBJ1-2; no firm D call. Germline V gives CDR1 LGHNA, CDR2 YSLEER. Deletions cut 0 bases from V and 2 bases from J, with 10 bases between. The CDR3 consists of 15 residues. CDR3 residues: CASSQEPDLNYGYTF. CDR3 DNA: TGCGCCAGCAGCCAAGAACCGGACTTAAACTATGGCTACACCTTC.

This rearrangement joins TRBV6-4 to TRBJ2-1; D is undetermined. The CDR3 loop spans 14 amino acids. Germline CDR1 MRHNA, CDR2 SNTAGT. Trimming cost V 0 bases and J 8 bases, with 11 bases left between them. In DNA form, the CDR3 reads TGTGCCAGCAGTGACTCATGGGAAAGGGATGAGCAGTTCTTC. This encodes CASSDSWERDEQFF.

This chain links TRBV4-3 with TRBJ1-4, with a weak D call TRBD1 (6 bases). Germline lookup yields CDR1 LGHNA and CDR2 YSLEER. With 0 bases removed from V and 4 bases from J, the gap between germline ends came to 15 bases. This CDR3 has 17 residues. CDR3: CASSQDRGGVLNEKLFF. The DNA of the CDR3 is TGCGCCAGCAGCCAAGATAGGGGGGGGGTGCTTAATGAAAAACTGTTTTTT.